The 14 T cell receptor beta chains below all came from one sample that was sequenced in a study of spatial heterogeneity in lung cancer. TCRdb passed the 5' RACE reads through MiXCR, listing each CDR3 protein once. The table has some 23,000 distinct CDR3 sequences, roughly 7.2% seen once. Time point given: sample taken at primary tumor resection. This specimen consisted of PBMCs, obtained at surgery. Source of these receptors: a male donor with early-stage non-small cell lung cancer.

V and J are TRBV20-1 and TRBJ1-1; 12 bases line up with TRBD1. CDR3 length: 14 residues. Germline lookup yields CDR1 DFQATT and CDR2 SNEGSKA (reference sequence). The CDR3 DNA sequence: TGCGCTCCGGGACAGGGGGCGCGGGGCACTGAAGCTTTCTTT. It yields the protein CAPGQGARGTEAFF.

This clonotype appeared many times. J is TRBJ2-1 and V is TRBV6-5; 7 nucleotides align to TRBD2. The CDR3 spans 12 residues. Germline loops: CDR1 MNHEY, CDR2 SVGAGI. With V trimmed by 6 bases and J by 7 bases, 3 bases remained unmatched. Here the CDR3 DNA reads TGTGCCAGCAGCCGAGCGGGAAATGAGCAGTTCTTC. Residues: CASSRAGNEQFF.

This clonotype occurred many times. J is TRBJ2-2 and V is TRBV29-1, with unresolved D. Trimming took off 3 bases at V and 4 bases at J, with 12 bases between the two ends. Germline V gene lookup returns CDR1 SQVTM and CDR2 ANQGSEA. The CDR3 runs 14 residues. The CDR3 here is CSVDGGSGTGELFF. The DNA of the CDR3 is TGCAGCGTTGACGGTGGATCGGGCACCGGGGAGCTGTTTTTT.

A few counts support this clonotype. The chain combines TRBV2 with TRBJ1-5; TRBD1 might be the D (5 bases). Trimming cost V 7 bases and J 2 bases, with 12 bases left between them. The CDR3 sequence is 14 residues long. Germline assignment: CDR1 SNHLY and CDR2 FYNNEI. The DNA of the CDR3 is TGTGCCAGCACAGTGGTAGGGGGCAATCAGCCCCAGCATTTT. It codes for CASTVVGGNQPQHF. Using reference TRBV2 and TRBJ1-5 for the parts outside the CDR3, the full variable domain is EPEVTQTPSHQVTQMGQEVILRCVPISNHLYFYWYRQILGQKVEFLVSFYNNEISEKSEIFDDQFSVERPDGSNFTLKIRSTKLEDSAMYFCASTVVGGNQPQHFGDGTRLSIL.

This clonotype was recorded many times. The rearrangement joins TRBV5-5 to TRBJ2-7; 8 nucleotides match TRBD2. J was trimmed by 0 bases and V by 0 bases; bases with no gene match: 5. CDR3 size: 16 residues. Germline-derived CDR1 and CDR2 are SGHKS and YYEKEE (reference sequence). In DNA, the CDR3 is TGTGCCAGCAGCTTGGCTTCTAGCGGGCTCTCCTACGAGCAGTACTTC. It yields the protein CASSLASSGLSYEQYF.

The table lists this clonotype with many counts. The rearrangement joins TRBV7-8 to TRBJ2-3; D remains unclear. Germline V gene sequence: CDR1 SGHVS, CDR2 FQNEAQ. CDR3 length: 14 amino acids. The germline V and J ends were trimmed by 2 bases and 0 bases, with 6 bases remaining between them. CDR3 DNA sequence: TGTGCCAGCAGCTTATTATATAGCACAGATACGCAGTATTTT. It is translated as CASSLLYSTDTQYF. Based on the CDR3 plus reference TRBV7-8 and TRBJ2-3, the full variable domain is GAGVSQSPRYKVAKRGQDVALRCDPISGHVSLFWYQQALGQGPEFLTYFQNEAQLDKSGLPSDRFFAERPEGSVSTLKIQRTQQEDSAVYLCASSLLYSTDTQYFGPGTRLTVL.

This clonotype has a count of ten or more. This chain links TRBV5-1 with TRBJ2-1; D is tentatively TRBD1 or TRBD2 (5 bases each). The CDR3 is 14 amino acids. V dropped 4 bases and J dropped 7 bases, with 15 bases sitting between them. Germline CDR1 SGHRS, CDR2 YFSETQ. DNA of the CDR3: TGCGCCAGCAGCGGAGCCGGGGCCACGAATGAGCAGTTCTTC. Translating gives CASSGAGATNEQFF.

In this sample, this clonotype turned up many times. V is TRBV7-2 and J is TRBJ2-1, with D tentatively TRBD2 (6 bases). CDR3 size: 14 residues. Germline CDR1 SGHTA, CDR2 FQGNSA. Between the trimmed V and J ends, which lost 5 bases and 9 bases, there was a span of 17 bases. The DNA for the CDR3 is TGTGCCAGCAGCACACTAGCCAACCTAGGTGAGCAGTTCTTC. This gives the protein CASSTLANLGEQFF.

This clonotype is deemed medium-sized (0.01 to 0.1%). J is TRBJ1-1 and V is TRBV20-1; 10 positions match TRBD1. The V gene's germline CDR1 is DFQATT and CDR2 SNEGSKA (reference sequence). The CDR3 is made up of 13 amino acids. The trim removed 4 bases at V and 7 bases at J, leaving 6 bases unmatched. The DNA for the CDR3 is TGCAGTGCTACGTTGGACAGGGGGGGTGAAGCTTTCTTT. Translating gives CSATLDRGGEAFF.

This clonotype has ten or more counts. The chain has TRBV11-2 and TRBJ2-3; TRBD1 matches at 11 bases. V gave up 4 bases and J gave up 2 bases; unmatched junction bases: 5. The CDR3 has 16 amino acids. Germline V gives CDR1 SGHAT, CDR2 FQNNGV. CDR3 in DNA: TGTGCCAGCAGCTCCCGGGACAGGGGGTTCACAGATACGCAGTATTTT. This gives the protein CASSSRDRGFTDTQYF.

This clonotype has ten or more counts. The CDR3: CASSLKGIGNQPQHF. For the CDR3, the DNA is TGTGCCAGCAGTTTGAAGGGAATAGGCAATCAGCCCCAGCATTTT. The V gene is TRBV12-3 or TRBV12-4, the J gene TRBJ1-5; D gene unclear. The CDR3 runs 15 residues. Trimming took off 3 bases at V and 2 bases at J, with 11 bases between the two ends.

The V and J genes are TRBV10-3 and TRBJ2-7, with a tentative D call TRBD1 (6 bases). Germline CDR1 and CDR2: ENHRY and SYGVKD. Trimming stripped 5 bases from V and 7 bases from J, with 15 bases between. The CDR3 is made up of 13 amino acids. In nucleotides, the CDR3 is TGTGCCATCAGTCAGCCGGGACATAAAGAGCAGTACTTC. Encoded protein: CAISQPGHKEQYF.

This clonotype was observed at least ten times. The rearrangement uses TRBV20-1 and TRBJ2-4; 7 nucleotides line up with TRBD1. The J segment lost 0 bases and the V segment lost 2 bases, leaving 10 bases of the junction unmatched. The CDR3 spans 17 residues. Germline CDR1 reads DFQATT; CDR2 reads SNEGSKA (reference sequence). The CDR3 is CSARPGQRLLAKNIQYF. CDR3 DNA: TGCAGTGCTAGACCGGGACAGAGACTGTTAGCCAAAAACATTCAGTACTTC.

This clonotype ranks as medium-sized. This chain links TRBV6-1 with TRBJ2-7; 10 positions match TRBD1. CDR3 size: 16 residues. Germline trimming cut 5 bases from V and 3 bases from J; bases unmatched to any gene: 10. In germline, CDR1 is MNHNS, CDR2 SASEGT. CDR3 sequence: CASSPRRQGADYEQYV. The CDR3, as DNA: TGTGCCAGCAGTCCACGCAGACAGGGGGCGGACTACGAGCAGTACGTC.